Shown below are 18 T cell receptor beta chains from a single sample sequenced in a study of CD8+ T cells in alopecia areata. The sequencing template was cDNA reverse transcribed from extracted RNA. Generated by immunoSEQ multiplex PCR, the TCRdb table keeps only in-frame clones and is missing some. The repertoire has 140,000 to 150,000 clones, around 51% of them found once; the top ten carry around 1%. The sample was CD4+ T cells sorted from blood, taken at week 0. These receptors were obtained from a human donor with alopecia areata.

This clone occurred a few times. The CDR3 region is CSVERDQGNIQYF. For the CDR3, the DNA is TGCAGCGTTGAAAGGGATCAGGGAAACATTCAGTACTTC. V usage is TRBV29-1 and J usage is TRBJ2-4; a weak D match, TRBD1 (5 bases). Looked up from germline, CDR1 is SQVTM and CDR2 is ANQGSEA. This CDR3 is built from 13 residues. The V end lost 2 bases, the J end lost 6 bases, and 11 bases lay between the germline ends.

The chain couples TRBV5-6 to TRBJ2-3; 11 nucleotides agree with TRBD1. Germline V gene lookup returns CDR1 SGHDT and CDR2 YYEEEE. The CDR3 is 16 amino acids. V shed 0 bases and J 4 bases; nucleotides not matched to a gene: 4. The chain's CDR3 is CASSLGTGGPSDTQYF. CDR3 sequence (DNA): TGTGCCAGCAGCTTGGGGACAGGGGGCCCTTCAGATACGCAGTATTTT.

CDR3 in amino acids: CASSLGGLSGYTF. The CDR3 nucleotides are TGTGCCAGCAGCTTAGGGGGGTTGAGTGGCTACACCTTC. J is TRBJ1-2 and V is TRBV7-2; maybe TRBD1 (5 bases). The CDR3 spans 13 residues. Per germline, CDR1 SGHTA and CDR2 FQGNSA. V was cut by 1 base and J by 7 bases, with 10 bases left in between.

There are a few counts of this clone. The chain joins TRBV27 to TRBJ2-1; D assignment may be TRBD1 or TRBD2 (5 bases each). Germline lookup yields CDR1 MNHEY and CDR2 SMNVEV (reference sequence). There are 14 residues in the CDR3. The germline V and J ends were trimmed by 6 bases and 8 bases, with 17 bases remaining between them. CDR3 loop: CASSPGALGDEQFF. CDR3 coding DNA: TGTGCCAGCAGCCCCGGGGCCCTGGGGGATGAGCAGTTCTTC.

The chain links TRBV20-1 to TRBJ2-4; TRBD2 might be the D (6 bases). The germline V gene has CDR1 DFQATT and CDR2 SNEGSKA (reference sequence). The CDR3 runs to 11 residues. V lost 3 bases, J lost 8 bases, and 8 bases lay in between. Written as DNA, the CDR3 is TGCAGTGCTAGCGGGAGAGACATTCAGTACTTC. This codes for CSASGRDIQYF.

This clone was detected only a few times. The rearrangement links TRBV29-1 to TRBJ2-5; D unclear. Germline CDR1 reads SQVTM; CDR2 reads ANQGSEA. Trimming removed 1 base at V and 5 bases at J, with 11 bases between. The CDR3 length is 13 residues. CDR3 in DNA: TGCAGCGTTGAAGGTCCTGGTGGGGAGACCCAGTACTTC. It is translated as CSVEGPGGETQYF.

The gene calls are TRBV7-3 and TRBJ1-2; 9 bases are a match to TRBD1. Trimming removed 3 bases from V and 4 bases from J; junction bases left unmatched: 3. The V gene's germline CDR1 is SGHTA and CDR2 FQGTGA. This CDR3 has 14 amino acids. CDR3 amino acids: CASSLDRGSYGYTF. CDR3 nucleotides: TGTGCCAGCAGCTTGGACAGGGGAAGCTATGGCTACACCTTC.

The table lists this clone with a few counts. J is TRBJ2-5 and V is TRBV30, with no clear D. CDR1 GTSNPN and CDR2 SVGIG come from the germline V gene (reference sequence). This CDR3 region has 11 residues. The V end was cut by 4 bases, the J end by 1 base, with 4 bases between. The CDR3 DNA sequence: TGTGCCTGGAAGGTCCAAGAGACCCAGTACTTC. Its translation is CAWKVQETQYF.

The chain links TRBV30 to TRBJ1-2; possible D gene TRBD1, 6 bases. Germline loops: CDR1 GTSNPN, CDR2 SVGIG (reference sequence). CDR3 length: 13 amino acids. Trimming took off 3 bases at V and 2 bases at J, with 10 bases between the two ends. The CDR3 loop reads CAWRIDRNYGYTF. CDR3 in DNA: TGTGCCTGGAGGATTGACAGGAACTATGGCTACACCTTC.

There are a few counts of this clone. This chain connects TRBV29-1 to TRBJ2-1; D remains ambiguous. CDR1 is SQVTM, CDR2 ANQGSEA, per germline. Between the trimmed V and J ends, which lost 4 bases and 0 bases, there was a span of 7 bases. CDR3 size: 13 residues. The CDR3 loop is CSVGRTSYNEQFF. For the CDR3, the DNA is TGCAGCGTTGGGCGGACCTCCTACAATGAGCAGTTCTTC.

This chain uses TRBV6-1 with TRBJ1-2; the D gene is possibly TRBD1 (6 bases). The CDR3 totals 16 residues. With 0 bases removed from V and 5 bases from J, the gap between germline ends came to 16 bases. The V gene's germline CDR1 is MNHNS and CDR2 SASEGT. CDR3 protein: CASSEARGTARYGYTF. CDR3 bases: TGTGCCAGCAGTGAAGCAAGGGGGACGGCTAGATATGGCTACACCTTC.

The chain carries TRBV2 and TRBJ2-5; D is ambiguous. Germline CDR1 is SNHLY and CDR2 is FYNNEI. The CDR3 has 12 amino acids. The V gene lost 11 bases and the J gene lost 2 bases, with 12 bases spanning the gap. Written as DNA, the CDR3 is TGTGCCGGGCACCGGGCACAAGAGACCCAGTACTTC. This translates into CAGHRAQETQYF.

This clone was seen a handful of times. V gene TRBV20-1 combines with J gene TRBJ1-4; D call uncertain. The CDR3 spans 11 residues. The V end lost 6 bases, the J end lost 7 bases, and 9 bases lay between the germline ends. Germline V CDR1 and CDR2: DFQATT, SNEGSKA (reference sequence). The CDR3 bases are TGCAGTGCCCCCCATTTTGAAAAACTGTTTTTT. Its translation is CSAPHFEKLFF.

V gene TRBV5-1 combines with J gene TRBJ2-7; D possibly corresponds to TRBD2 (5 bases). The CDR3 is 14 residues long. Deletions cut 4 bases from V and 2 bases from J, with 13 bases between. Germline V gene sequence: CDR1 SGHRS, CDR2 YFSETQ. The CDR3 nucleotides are TGCGCCAGCAGCCCCGGGGAGCGGACCTACGAGCAGTACTTC. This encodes CASSPGERTYEQYF.

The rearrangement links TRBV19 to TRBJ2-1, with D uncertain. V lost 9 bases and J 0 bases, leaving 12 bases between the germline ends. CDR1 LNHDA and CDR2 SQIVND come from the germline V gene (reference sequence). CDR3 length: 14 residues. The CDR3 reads CASRSMTSYNEQFF. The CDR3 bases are TGTGCCAGCCGGAGTATGACCTCCTACAATGAGCAGTTCTTC. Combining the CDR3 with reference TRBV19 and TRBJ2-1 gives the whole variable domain DGGITQSPKYLFRKEGQNVTLSCEQNLNHDAMYWYRQDPGQGLRLIYYSQIVNDFQKGDIAEGYSVSREKKESFPLTVTSAQKNPTAFYLCASRSMTSYNEQFFGPGTRLTVL.

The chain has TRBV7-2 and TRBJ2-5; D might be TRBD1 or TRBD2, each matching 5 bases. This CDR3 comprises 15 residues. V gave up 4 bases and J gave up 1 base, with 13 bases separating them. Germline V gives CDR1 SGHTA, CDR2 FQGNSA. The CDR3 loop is CASSSEGLIQETQYF. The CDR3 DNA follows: TGTGCCAGCAGCTCCGAGGGGCTGATCCAAGAGACCCAGTACTTC.

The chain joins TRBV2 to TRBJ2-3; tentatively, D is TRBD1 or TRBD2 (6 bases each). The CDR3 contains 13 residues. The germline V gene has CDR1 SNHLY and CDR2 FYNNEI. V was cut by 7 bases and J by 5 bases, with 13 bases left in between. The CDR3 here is CASMGGSGDTQYF. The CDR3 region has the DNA TGTGCCAGCATGGGGGGCTCCGGAGATACGCAGTATTTT.

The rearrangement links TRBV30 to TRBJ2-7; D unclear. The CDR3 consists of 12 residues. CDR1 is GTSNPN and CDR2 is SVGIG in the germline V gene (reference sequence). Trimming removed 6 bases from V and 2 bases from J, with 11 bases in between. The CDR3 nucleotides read TGTGCCTGTAGTCAGTCTACCTACGAGCAGTACTTC. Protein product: CACSQSTYEQYF.